Here is one TCR beta chain with its context. The clone's antigen remains unknown. Base qualities are not at hand, and no much larger clone is one base apart. TCRbeta CDR3 regions were amplified from genomic DNA by means of the immunoSEQ Assay, a bias-controlled multiplex PCR. The published analysis was carried out like this. Within the assay, amplification of reference gene primers was used to estimate how many nucleated cells each sample contained. Sequence reads were collapsed and filtered to measure the absolute abundance of every unique TCRbeta CDR3 rearrangement. For each sample, productive Simpson clonality was calculated by taking the square root of Simpson's diversity index across productive rearrangements. As stored in TCRdb, this immuneACCESS dataset retains in-frame rearrangements with V and J assigned. A fraction of the clones does not appear; measured against another copy, unresolved V genes explain less than half of the discrepancy, and the remainder lacks a known reason. D and trimming were read from the DNA, whereas the V and J calls and clone size are those reported in that table. The sample records approximately 190,000 clones, under 85% of which are singletons. The ten largest clones represent roughly a sixth of the sample.

As encoded in the germline V gene, CDR1 is SGDLS while CDR2 is YYNGEE. The CDR3 contains 17 residues, cysteine and phenylalanine counted. Left in the record is the CDR3 DNA by itself, 51 bases read in frame from the first base. From V the trimming removes 4 bases and from J it removes 5 bases, while the gene matches leave 12 bases of the junction unaccounted for. Whole blood was collected in K2EDTA tubes by collaborating institutions according to the institutions' own protocols. For TCRbeta analysis, collaborator samples were shipped as frozen whole blood, as isolated PBMCs, or as DNA extracted from either sample type. The data derive from a study of blood T cell repertoires in COVID-19 (dated by TCRdb to the early 2020s). In the study overall: Samples covering the acute and convalescent phases of COVID-19 were provided by collaborators in the United States, Italy and Spain. The prospective study material was composed of cDNA or gDNA derived from T cells, B-cell-depleted T cells, or PBMCs. The dataset comprised deeply sampled blood TCRbeta repertoires from subjects exposed to, actively infected with, or recovered from COVID-19. The repertoires were released in a freely available public database meant as a resource for research on the immune response to SARS-CoV-2. Samples were obtained from the ongoing ImmuneRACE study (first 160 participants) and from 1,200 or so subjects provided by 6 global collaborators. Sample metadata almost always included a de-identified subject ID, COVID-19 status, age in years and sex. Where available, HLA class I and class II types were obtained from metadata supplied by the sample provider rather than from assay-based typing.

Findings and caveats that apply to the study as a whole: How much clinical and demographic metadata was included differed by source and by participant, and the metadata was provided uncurated.

Source material: peripheral blood. The chain joins TRBV9 to TRBJ2-5; 12 middle bases align to TRBD2. The TCR was taken from a man aged 55 to 70 with active or convalescent COVID-19. The CDR3 amino acid sequence is: CASSPQGRLAGGETQYF. The base sequence is TGTGCCAGCAGCCCCCAGGGTCGGCTAGCGGGAGGGGAGACCCAGTACTTC.